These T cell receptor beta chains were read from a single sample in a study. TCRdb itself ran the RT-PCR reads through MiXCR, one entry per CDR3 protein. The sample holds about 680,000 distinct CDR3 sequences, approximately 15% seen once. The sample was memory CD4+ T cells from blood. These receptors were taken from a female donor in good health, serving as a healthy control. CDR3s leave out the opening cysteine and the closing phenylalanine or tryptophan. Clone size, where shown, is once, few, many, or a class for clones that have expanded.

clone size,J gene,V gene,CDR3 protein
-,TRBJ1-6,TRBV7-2,ASSLVVHNSPLH
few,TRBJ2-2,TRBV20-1,SIPGTSATGELF
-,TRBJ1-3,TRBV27,ASRGRPGNTIY
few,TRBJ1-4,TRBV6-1,ASRRTETNEKLF
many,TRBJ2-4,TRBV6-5,ASSFTSGRGAKNIQY
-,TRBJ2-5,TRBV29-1,SAEGPGRETQY
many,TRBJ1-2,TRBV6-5,ASSAPGRPNGYT
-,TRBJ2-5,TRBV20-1,SGNPRSLQETQY
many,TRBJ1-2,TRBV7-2,ASTQGTANYGYT
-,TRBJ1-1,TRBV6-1,ASSVSPLLGEAF
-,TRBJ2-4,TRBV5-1,ASSTPGRLPGGGKNIQY
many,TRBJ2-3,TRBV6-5,ASSFQGGTDTQY
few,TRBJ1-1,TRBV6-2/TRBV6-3,ASSWRGVTEAF
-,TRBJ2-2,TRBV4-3,ASSPRGGSFTGELF
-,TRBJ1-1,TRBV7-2,ASSLQGGLSNTEAF
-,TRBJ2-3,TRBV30,AWSVLGDTQY
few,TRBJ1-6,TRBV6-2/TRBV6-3,ASSYRAGGTLH
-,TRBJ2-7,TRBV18,ASSPPSKTYEQY
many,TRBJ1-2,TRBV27,ASSLWGQDNYGYT
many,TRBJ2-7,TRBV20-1,SATPGQVPREQY